This T cell receptor (beta chain) was sequenced in a study of memory CD4+ T cells and cytomegalovirus serostatus. The method was immunoSEQ multiplex PCR; TCRdb's version includes in-frame clones alone and lacks a portion of them. The sample carries about 57,000 clones, roughly 80% recorded once. Regarding the study as a whole: Each of approximately 73 CMV-associated TCRbeta sequences occurred in one to five individuals.

As regards this clone: Its antigen is not known.

J gave up 5 bases and V 5 bases, and 8 bases lay outside the gene matches. Germline V gene lookup returns CDR1 MNHEY and CDR2 SVGAGI. The CDR3 length is 15 residues. The sort gate was single viable CD3+CD4+CD8-CD45RO+ cells for memory CD4+ T cells. This sequence originates from an adult in good health and CMV-seronegative. The chain uses TRBV6-5 and TRBJ2-1; 8 bases match TRBD2. The source material was memory CD4+ T cells from blood. As DNA, the CDR3 is TGTGCCAGCAGTACTCCTAGCGGGTCACACAATGAGCAGTTCTTC. It encodes CASSTPSGSHNEQFF.